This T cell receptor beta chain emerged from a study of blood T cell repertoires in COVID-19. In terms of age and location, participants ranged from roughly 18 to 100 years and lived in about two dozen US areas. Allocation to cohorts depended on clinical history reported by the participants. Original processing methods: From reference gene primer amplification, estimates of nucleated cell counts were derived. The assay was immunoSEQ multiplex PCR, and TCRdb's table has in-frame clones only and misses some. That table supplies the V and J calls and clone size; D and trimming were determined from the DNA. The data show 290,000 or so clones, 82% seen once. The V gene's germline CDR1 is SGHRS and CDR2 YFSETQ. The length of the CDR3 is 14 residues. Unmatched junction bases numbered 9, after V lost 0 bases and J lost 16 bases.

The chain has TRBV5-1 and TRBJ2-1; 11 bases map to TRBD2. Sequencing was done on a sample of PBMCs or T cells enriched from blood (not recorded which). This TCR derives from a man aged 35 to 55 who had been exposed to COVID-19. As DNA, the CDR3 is TGCGCCAGCAGCTTGGCCAAACTAGCGGGAGAATACTTCTTC. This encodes CASSLAKLAGEYFF.